This TCR beta chain is from a study of OX40 agonist ivuxolimab in advanced cancers. Study details: Treatment of patients was with ivuxolimab, an agonistic anti-OX40 (CD134) antibody.

The V gene's germline CDR1 is MNHNY and CDR2 SVGAGI (reference sequence). Trimming shortened V by 7 bases and J by 2 bases, and 9 bases separated the two germline ends. There are 13 residues in the CDR3. Sequencing used immunoSEQ multiplex PCR; TCRdb keeps in-frame clones, though not all of them. There are more than 45,000 clones in the sample; 70% to 90% occur only once, and 4.7% lies in the top ten. The chain combines TRBV6-6 with TRBJ1-5; D is ambiguous. This sample comprised CD4+ or CD8+ T cells sorted from blood, obtained in a trial of the OX40 agonist ivuxolimab. The source of this sequence is an adult with an advanced solid tumor such as melanoma, head and neck, liver or kidney cancer. CDR3 protein: CASNRDGNQPQHF. The CDR3 nucleotides read TGTGCCAGCAACCGGGATGGCAATCAGCCCCAGCATTTT.